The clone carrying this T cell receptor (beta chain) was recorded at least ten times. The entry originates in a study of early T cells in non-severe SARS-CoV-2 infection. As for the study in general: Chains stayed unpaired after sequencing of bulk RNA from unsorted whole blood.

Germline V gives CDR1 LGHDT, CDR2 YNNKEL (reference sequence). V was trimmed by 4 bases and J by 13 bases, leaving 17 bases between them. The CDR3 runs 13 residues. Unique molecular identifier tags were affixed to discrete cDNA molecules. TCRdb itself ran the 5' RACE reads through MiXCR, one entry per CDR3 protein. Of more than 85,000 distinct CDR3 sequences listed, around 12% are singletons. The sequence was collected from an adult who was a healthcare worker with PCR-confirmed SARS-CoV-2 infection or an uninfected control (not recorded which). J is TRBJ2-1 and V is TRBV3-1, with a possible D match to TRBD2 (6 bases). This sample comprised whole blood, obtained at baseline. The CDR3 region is CASSLSQGLTQFF. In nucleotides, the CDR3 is TGTGCCAGCAGCCTATCTCAGGGACTGACCCAGTTCTTC.